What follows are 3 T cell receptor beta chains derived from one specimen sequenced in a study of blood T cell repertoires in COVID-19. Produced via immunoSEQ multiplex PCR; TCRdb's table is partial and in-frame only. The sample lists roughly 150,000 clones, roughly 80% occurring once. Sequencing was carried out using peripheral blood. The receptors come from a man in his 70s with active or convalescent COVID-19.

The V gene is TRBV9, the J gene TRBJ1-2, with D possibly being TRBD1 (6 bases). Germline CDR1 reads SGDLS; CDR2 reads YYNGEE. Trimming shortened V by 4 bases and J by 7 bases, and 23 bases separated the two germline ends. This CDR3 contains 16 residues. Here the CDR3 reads CASSPRDISVFPGYTF. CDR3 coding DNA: TGTGCCAGCAGCCCTCGGGACATTTCGGTGTTCCCTGGCTACACCTTC.

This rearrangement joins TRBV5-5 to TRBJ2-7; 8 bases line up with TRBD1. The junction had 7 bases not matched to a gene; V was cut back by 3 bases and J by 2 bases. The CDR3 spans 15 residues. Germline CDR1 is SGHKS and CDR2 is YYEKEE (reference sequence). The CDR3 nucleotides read TGTGCCAGCAGCTCCAACACCAGGGGGCCCTACGAGCAGTACTTC. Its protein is CASSSNTRGPYEQYF.

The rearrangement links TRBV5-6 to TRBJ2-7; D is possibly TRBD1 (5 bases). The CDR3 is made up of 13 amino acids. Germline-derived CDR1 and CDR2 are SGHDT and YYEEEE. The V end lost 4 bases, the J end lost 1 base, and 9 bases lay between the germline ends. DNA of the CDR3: TGTGCCAGCAGCCCTAGGGGTTCCTACGAGCAGTACTTC. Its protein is CASSPRGSYEQYF.